This entry lists 14 T cell receptor beta chains sequenced from one sample in a study of blood T cell repertoires in COVID-19. Data came from immunoSEQ multiplex PCR; TCRdb stores just in-frame clones and leaves some out. The repertoire holds 200,000 to 300,000 clones, with about 89% as singletons. The source material was PBMCs or T cells enriched from blood (not recorded which). The receptors originated from a woman in her 30s who had recovered from COVID-19.

CDR3 region: CASSATGYNSPLHF. The DNA of the CDR3 is TGCGCCAGCAGCGCGACAGGGTATAATTCACCCCTCCACTTT. This chain links TRBV23-1 with TRBJ1-6; TRBD1 matches at 7 bases. TRBV23-1 is an ORF, with its function uncertain. There are 14 residues in the CDR3. V lost 6 bases, J lost 4 bases, and 3 bases stayed unmatched.

J is TRBJ2-1 and V is TRBV10-2; D may be TRBD2 (5 bases). This CDR3 is 13 amino acids long. Germline assignment: CDR1 WSHSY and CDR2 SAAADI. V lost 6 bases and J lost 7, with 13 bases in between. The CDR3 coding sequence is TGCGCCAGCAGACGGGGAGTGGGTAATGAGCAGTTCTTC. Translated, it gives CASRRGVGNEQFF.

V gene TRBV13 combines with J gene TRBJ2-7; no reliable D call. Germline V gene lookup returns CDR1 PRHDT and CDR2 FYEKMQ (reference sequence). The CDR3 has 12 amino acids. V was pared by 2 bases and J by 7 bases, with 9 bases between. The CDR3 DNA sequence: TGTGCCAGCAGCTTATTAAGGCGGGAGCAGTACTTC. Protein sequence: CASSLLRREQYF.

This chain uses TRBV27 with TRBJ2-2; 10 positions match TRBD1. CDR3 length: 16 amino acids. Germline lookup yields CDR1 MNHEY and CDR2 SMNVEV (reference sequence). J was trimmed by 6 bases and V by 5 bases; bases with no gene match: 9. The CDR3 sequence: CASSTWTGGGPGELFF. CDR3 bases: TGTGCCAGCAGTACTTGGACAGGGGGGGGACCCGGGGAGCTGTTTTTT.

The chain combines TRBV4-1 with TRBJ2-1; 9 bases agree with TRBD2. Germline V lookup: CDR1 MGHRA, CDR2 YSYEKL. V shed 0 bases and J 2 bases; nucleotides not matched to a gene: 5. The CDR3 runs 17 residues. CDR3 coding DNA: TGCGCCAGCAGCCAAGAGGGGCGGGAGGGCCCCTACAATGAGCAGTTCTTC. This sequence encodes CASSQEGREGPYNEQFF.

The V gene is TRBV29-1, the J gene TRBJ1-1; D remains unclear. The CDR3 is 15 amino acids. Germline V CDR1 and CDR2: SQVTM, ANQGSEA. Trimming took 1 base from V and 1 from J, leaving 13 bases between them. The DNA of the CDR3 is TGCAGCGTTGAAGGTTCCGGGTATCGGAACACTGAAGCTTTCTTT. This translates into CSVEGSGYRNTEAFF.

The chain has TRBV7-2 and TRBJ2-7; a possible D gene is TRBD2 (6 bases). Trimming cost V 1 base and J 1 base, with 17 bases left between them. Germline lookup yields CDR1 SGHTA and CDR2 FQGNSA. The CDR3 has 17 residues. CDR3 region: CASSLGAGGDDSYEQYF. The CDR3, as DNA: TGTGCCAGCAGCTTAGGGGCCGGCGGGGACGATTCCTACGAGCAGTACTTC.

This chain connects TRBV25-1 to TRBJ1-4; TRBD1 is a possible D gene (6 bases). The V end was cut by 3 bases, the J end by 6 bases, with 11 bases between. The germline V gene has CDR1 MGHDK and CDR2 SYGVNS. The CDR3 contains 14 residues. The chain's CDR3 is CASSELGAYEKLFF. The DNA for the CDR3 is TGTGCCAGCAGTGAGCTGGGGGCTTATGAAAAACTGTTTTTT.

The CDR3 DNA sequence: TGCGCCAGCAGCGTGAGCCCAGGCTTGGACACTGAAGCTTTCTTT. It specifies CASSVSPGLDTEAFF. The chain combines TRBV5-1 with TRBJ1-1; no clear D gene. Per germline, CDR1 SGHRS and CDR2 YFSETQ. This CDR3 spans 15 amino acids. Trimming pared 4 bases from V and 3 bases from J, leaving 16 bases between.

The rearrangement links TRBV11-3 to TRBJ2-3; D perhaps matches TRBD2 (6 bases). The CDR3 loop spans 17 amino acids. The germline V and J ends were trimmed by 1 base and 0 bases, with 14 bases remaining between them. Germline V lookup: CDR1 SGHNT, CDR2 YENEEA. The CDR3 protein is CASSLGSLGRSTDTQYF. In DNA, the CDR3 is TGTGCCAGCAGCTTAGGATCCCTCGGGAGAAGCACAGATACGCAGTATTTT.

The chain couples TRBV25-1 to TRBJ2-2; D gene ambiguous. The CDR3 is 14 amino acids. V was pared by 3 bases and J by 4 bases, with 9 bases between. CDR1 and CDR2 (germline): MGHDK, SYGVNS. The CDR3 coding sequence is TGTGCCAGCAGTGATTCCGGGTCCACCGGGGAGCTGTTTTTT. This codes for CASSDSGSTGELFF. The variable domain in full, completed from reference TRBV25-1 and TRBJ2-2, reads EADIYQTPRYLVIGTGKKITLECSQTMGHDKMYWYQQDPGMELHLIHYSYGVNSTEKGDLSSESTVSRIRTEHFPLTLESARPSHTSQYLCASSDSGSTGELFFGEGSRLTVL.

J is TRBJ2-7 and V is TRBV6-6, with 9 nucleotides matching TRBD2. This CDR3 is built from 16 residues. Germline lookup yields CDR1 MNHNY and CDR2 SVGAGI (reference sequence). With V trimmed by 5 bases and J by 2 bases, 10 bases remained unmatched. CDR3: CASSTSKSGGTYEQYF. CDR3 DNA: TGTGCCAGCAGTACGTCCAAGAGCGGGGGGACCTACGAGCAGTACTTC.

The chain uses TRBV4-1 and TRBJ2-1; D possibly corresponds to TRBD2 (6 bases). In germline, CDR1 is MGHRA, CDR2 YSYEKL. The CDR3 contains 16 residues. Trimming took 0 bases from V and 9 from J, leaving 18 bases between them. The CDR3 spells CASSQDKDGSVGEQFF. The CDR3 DNA sequence: TGCGCCAGCAGCCAAGATAAGGACGGGAGTGTCGGTGAGCAGTTCTTC.

This clone turned up a few times. The genes are TRBV7-9 and TRBJ2-1; D unresolved. The V end lost 1 base, the J end lost 1 base, and 8 bases lay between the germline ends. The CDR3 contains 15 residues. Germline values: CDR1 SEHNR, CDR2 FQNEAQ (reference sequence). CDR3 loop: CASSLVTVSYNEQFF. Written as DNA, the CDR3 is TGTGCCAGCAGCTTAGTAACAGTATCCTACAATGAGCAGTTCTTC.